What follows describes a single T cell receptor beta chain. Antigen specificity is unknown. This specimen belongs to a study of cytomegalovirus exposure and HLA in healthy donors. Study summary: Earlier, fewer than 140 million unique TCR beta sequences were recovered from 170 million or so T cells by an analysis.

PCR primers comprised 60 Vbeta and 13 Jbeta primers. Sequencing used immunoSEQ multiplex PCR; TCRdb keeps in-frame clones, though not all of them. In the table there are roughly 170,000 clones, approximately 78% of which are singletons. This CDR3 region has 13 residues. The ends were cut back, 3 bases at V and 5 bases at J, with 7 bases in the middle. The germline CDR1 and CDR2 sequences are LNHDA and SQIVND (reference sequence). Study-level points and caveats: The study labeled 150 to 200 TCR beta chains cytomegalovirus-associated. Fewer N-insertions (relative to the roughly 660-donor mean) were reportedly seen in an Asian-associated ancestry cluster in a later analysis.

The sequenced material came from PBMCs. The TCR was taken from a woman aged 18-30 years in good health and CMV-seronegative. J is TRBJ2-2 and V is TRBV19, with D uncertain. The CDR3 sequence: CASSIRRTGELFF. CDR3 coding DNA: TGTGCCAGTAGTATTCGCAGAACCGGGGAGCTGTTTTTT.